This T cell receptor beta chain appears in the sequencing data of a study of blood T cell repertoires in COVID-19. Study background: From the United States, Italy and Spain came samples of acute and convalescent COVID-19.

This clone was recorded once. Germline CDR1 is SNHLY and CDR2 is FYNNEI. CDR3 length: 12 residues. V was clipped by 7 bases and J by 9 bases; unmatched bases: 7. Original data processing: Amplification of reference gene primers was used by the study to estimate nucleated cell counts. Produced via immunoSEQ multiplex PCR; TCRdb's table is partial and in-frame only. V, J and clone size were drawn from that table, and D and trimming were deduced from the DNA. In the table there are 410,000 or so clones, over 75% of which are singletons. This chain uses TRBV2 with TRBJ1-2; 8 bases map to TRBD1. Sequencing was carried out using peripheral blood. This receptor was obtained from a woman aged 40 to 50 with COVID-19, enrolled during active disease. CDR3 sequence: CASIPGQGSYTF. The CDR3 DNA reads as TGTGCCAGCATTCCAGGACAGGGTAGCTACACCTTC.